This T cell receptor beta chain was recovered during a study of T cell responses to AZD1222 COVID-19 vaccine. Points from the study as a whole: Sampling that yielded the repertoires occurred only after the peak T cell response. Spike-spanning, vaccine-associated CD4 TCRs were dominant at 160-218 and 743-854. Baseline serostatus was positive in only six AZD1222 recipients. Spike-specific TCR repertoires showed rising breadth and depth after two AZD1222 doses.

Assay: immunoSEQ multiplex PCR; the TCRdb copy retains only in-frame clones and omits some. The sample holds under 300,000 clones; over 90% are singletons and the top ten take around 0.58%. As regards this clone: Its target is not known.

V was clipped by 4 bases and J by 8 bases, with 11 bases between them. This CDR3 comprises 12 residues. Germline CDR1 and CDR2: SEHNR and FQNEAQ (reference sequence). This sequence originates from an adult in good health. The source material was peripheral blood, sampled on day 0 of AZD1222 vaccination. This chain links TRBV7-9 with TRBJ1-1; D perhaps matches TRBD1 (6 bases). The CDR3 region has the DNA TGTGCCAGCAGCTCTAACAGGGCGGAAGCTTTCTTT. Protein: CASSSNRAEAFF. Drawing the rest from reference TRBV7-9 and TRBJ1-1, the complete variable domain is DTGVSQNPRHKITKRGQNVTFRCDPISEHNRLYWYRQTLGQGPEFLTYFQNEAQLEKSRLLSDRFSAERPKGSFSTLEIQRTEQGDSAMYLCASSSNRAEAFFGQGTRLTVV.